This is a list of T cell receptor beta chains from one sample in a study of blood T cell repertoires in COVID-19. Profiled with immunoSEQ multiplex PCR; TCRdb holds only in-frame clones, not every one. The data show about 360,000 clones, more than 85% seen once. Input material: peripheral blood. These receptors came from a human donor in a cohort sampled during active COVID-19. The CDR3 runs from the conserved cysteine through the conserved F or W. D genes are given only for firm matches. Only part of the rows carry a size: once, few, many, or a class if the clone is expanded.

NA TRBD2 TRBV27 CASSLGLAAYNEQFF
NA NA TRBV5-4 CASSLEVSGPTQYF
NA NA TRBV2 CASSETRLQETQYF
once NA TRBV5-6 CASTWALGANVLTF
NA NA TRBV5-5 CASSFGGWGYNEQFF
NA NA TRBV12-3/TRBV12-4 CASSFETTSPLHF
NA NA TRBV27 CASSASRQAGDTQYF
once TRBD2 TRBV6-5 CASNLQAGSSYEQYF
NA NA TRBV28 CASSLRAASNYGYTF
NA NA TRBV5-8 CASSFGQNNEKLFF
NA NA TRBV2 CASILSEAGNQPQHF
NA TRBD2 TRBV5-1 CASSPGGLAGGDPYEQYF
once TRBD2 TRBV11-2 CASSSPGLASGELFF
NA TRBD1 TRBV20-1 CSASPDRAGGELFF
NA TRBD1 TRBV18 CASSSDRRDTEAFF
NA NA TRBV2 CASSTTASSYEQYF
NA NA TRBV5-6 CASSVRAILSYEQYF
NA TRBD2 TRBV19 CASRGRGRGALAKNIQYF
few NA TRBV27 CASSRGLSYFYEQYF
NA TRBD1 TRBV11-2 CASSPSSEYRGSIGELFF
NA NA TRBV27 CATSGLSTDTQYF
NA TRBD2 TRBV7-9 CASSSPTSGRIAAYEQYF
NA NA TRBV30 CASDRLGTEAFF
NA TRBD2 TRBV15 CATSRDLWASGVSETQYF
NA TRBD2 TRBV5-1 CASSGYPIGTSINGELFF
NA TRBD1 TRBV4-2 CASSQGGQGGEEKLFF
NA TRBD2 TRBV7-2 CASSERTSGRTETQYF
NA TRBD2 TRBV28 CASSLSPGLAGVPPSYEQYF
NA TRBD1 TRBV7-2 CASSYRGQNSPLHF
NA TRBD1 TRBV14 CASSQAPWDRVGRGYTF
NA TRBD1 TRBV15 CATSRYRGQGNEQFF
NA NA TRBV19 CASSISGREKLFF
NA TRBD2 TRBV5-1 CASSPGLADEITGELFF
NA NA TRBV6-4 CASSDRRASSYEQYF
NA TRBD1 TRBV15 CATSRDRGETQYF
once TRBD1 TRBV7-2 CASSPRDRDYNYGYTF
NA NA TRBV19 CASSMWGLNTEAFF
NA NA TRBV7-3 CASSLGSGYGYTF
NA NA TRBV3-1/TRBV3-2 CASSQVARGSKTQYF
NA TRBD1 TRBV27 CASSQDRGDQPQHF
NA NA TRBV3-1/TRBV3-2 CASSGALRGANEQFF